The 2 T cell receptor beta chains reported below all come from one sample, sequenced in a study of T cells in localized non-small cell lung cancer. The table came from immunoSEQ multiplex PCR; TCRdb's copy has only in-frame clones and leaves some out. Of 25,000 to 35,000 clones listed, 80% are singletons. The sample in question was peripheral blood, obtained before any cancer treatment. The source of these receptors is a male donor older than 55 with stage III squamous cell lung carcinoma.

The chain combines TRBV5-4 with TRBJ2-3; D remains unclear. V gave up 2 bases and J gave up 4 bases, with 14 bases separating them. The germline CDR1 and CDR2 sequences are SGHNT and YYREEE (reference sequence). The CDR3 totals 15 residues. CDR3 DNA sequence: TGTGCCAGCAGCTTTCGTGCAGGCAGCTCAGATACGCAGTATTTT. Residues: CASSFRAGSSDTQYF.

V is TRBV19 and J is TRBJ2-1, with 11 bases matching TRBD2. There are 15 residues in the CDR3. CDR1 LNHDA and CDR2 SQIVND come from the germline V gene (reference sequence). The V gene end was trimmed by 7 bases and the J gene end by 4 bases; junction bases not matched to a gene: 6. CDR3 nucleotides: TGTGCCAGTAAGCCATCTAGCGGGGGGTACAATGAGCAGTTCTTC. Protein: CASKPSSGGYNEQFF.